Listed here is a single T cell receptor beta chain. Its specificity is not known. This record comes from a study of CD8 T cells in ankylosing spondylitis. Study conclusions and caveats: Disease-associated clonotypes exhibited CD8+ identity and were relatively infrequent in peripheral blood. It was reported that disease-linked clones were significantly enriched in matched ankylosing spondylitis synovial fluid. What seemed typical of ankylosing spondylitis blood was a TCR beta motif built from several highly homologous variants.

As the method for making TCR beta libraries, quantitative 5'-RACE with molecular barcodes was used. TCRdb re-analysed the 5' RACE reads in MiXCR, keeping a single row per CDR3 protein. The repertoire holds about 340,000 distinct CDR3 sequences, approximately 14% seen once, with about 1.1% in the top ten. Germline lookup yields CDR1 SGHTA and CDR2 FQGNSA. Trimming removed 5 bases from V and 5 bases from J; junction bases left unmatched: 11. This CDR3 is built from 16 residues. Material for sequencing was blood, either unsorted or a sorted T cell fraction (not recorded which). The rearrangement uses TRBV7-2 and TRBJ2-3; TRBD2 matches 9 bases. The TCR comes from a male donor with ankylosing spondylitis or in good health (not recorded which). CDR3 coding DNA: TGTGCCAGCAGCGCCCGACTAGCGGAAACGCTAGATACGCAGTATTTT. Residues: CASSARLAETLDTQYF.